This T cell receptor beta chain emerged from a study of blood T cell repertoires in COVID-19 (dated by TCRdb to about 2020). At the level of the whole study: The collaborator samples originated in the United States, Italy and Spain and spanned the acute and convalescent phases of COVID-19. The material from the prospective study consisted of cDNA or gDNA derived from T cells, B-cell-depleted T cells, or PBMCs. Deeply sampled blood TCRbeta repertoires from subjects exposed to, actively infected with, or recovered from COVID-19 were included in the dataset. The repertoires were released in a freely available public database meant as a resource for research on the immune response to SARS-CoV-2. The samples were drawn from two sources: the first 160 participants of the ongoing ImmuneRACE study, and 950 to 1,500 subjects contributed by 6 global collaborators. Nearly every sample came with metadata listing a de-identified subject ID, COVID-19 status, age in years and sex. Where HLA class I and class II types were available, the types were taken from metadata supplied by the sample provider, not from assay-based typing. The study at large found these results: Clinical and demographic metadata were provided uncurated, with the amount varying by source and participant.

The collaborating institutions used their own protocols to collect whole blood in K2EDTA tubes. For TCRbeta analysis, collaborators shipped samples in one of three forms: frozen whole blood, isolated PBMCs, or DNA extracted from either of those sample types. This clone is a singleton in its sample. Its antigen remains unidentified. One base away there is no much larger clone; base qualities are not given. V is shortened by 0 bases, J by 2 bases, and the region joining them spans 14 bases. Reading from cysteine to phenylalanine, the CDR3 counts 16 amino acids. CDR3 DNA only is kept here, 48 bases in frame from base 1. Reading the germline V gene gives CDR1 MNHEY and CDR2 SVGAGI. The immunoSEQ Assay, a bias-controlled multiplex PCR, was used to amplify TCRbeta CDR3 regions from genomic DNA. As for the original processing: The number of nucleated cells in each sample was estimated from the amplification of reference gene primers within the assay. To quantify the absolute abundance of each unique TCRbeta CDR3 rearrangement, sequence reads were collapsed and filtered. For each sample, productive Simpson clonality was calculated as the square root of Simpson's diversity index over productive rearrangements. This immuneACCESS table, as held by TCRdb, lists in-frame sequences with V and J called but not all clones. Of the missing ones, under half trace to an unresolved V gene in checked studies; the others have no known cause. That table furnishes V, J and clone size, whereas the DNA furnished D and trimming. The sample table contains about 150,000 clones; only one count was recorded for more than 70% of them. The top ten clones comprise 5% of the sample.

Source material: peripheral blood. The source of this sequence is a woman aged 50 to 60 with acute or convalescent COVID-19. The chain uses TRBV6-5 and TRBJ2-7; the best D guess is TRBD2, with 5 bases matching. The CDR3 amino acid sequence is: CASSYSLGGSTYEQYF. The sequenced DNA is TGTGCCAGCAGTTACTCTCTTGGAGGATCAACCTACGAGCAGTACTTC.